These T cell receptor beta chains were read from a single sample in a study of blood T cell repertoires in COVID-19. The repertoire was sequenced with immunoSEQ multiplex PCR; TCRdb's copy has only in-frame clones and lacks some. The sample includes some 320,000 clones, around 90% of them seen just once. The specimen sequenced was PBMCs or T cells enriched from blood (not recorded which). These receptor sequences come from a man in his 60s who had recovered from COVID-19. The CDR3 runs from the conserved cysteine through the conserved F or W. The order of the fields is CDR3 protein, CDR3 DNA, D gene, V gene, clone size, J gene. D genes are given only for firm matches. Clone size is given for some rows only: seen once, a few or many times, or a class if the clone is expanded.

CDR3 protein: CASSRGQARTEAFF
CDR3 DNA: TGTGCCAGCTCACGGGGACAGGCTCGCACTGAAGCTTTCTTT
D gene: TRBD1
V gene: TRBV18
clone size: NA
J gene: TRBJ1-1

CDR3 protein: CASSLSPTENGYTF
CDR3 DNA: TGTGCCAGCAGCTTATCGCCCACAGAAAATGGCTACACCTTC
D gene: NA
V gene: TRBV7-3
clone size: NA
J gene: TRBJ1-2

CDR3 protein: CASSQGLAGGVEQFF
CDR3 DNA: TGTGCCAGCAGCCAAGGACTAGCGGGAGGGGTTGAGCAGTTCTTC
D gene: TRBD2
V gene: TRBV14
clone size: NA
J gene: TRBJ2-1

CDR3 protein: CASSIDQTGGVEKLFF
CDR3 DNA: TGTGCCAGTAGTATAGATCAAACAGGGGGCGTTGAAAAACTGTTTTTT
D gene: TRBD1
V gene: TRBV19
clone size: NA
J gene: TRBJ1-4

CDR3 protein: CASSLVSQIGPYEQYF
CDR3 DNA: TGCGCCAGCAGCTTGGTGAGTCAGATTGGGCCCTACGAGCAGTACTTC
D gene: NA
V gene: TRBV5-1
clone size: NA
J gene: TRBJ2-7

CDR3 protein: CASSPDRATEAFF
CDR3 DNA: TGTGCCAGCAGCCCGGACAGGGCCACTGAAGCTTTCTTT
D gene: TRBD1
V gene: TRBV4-2
clone size: NA
J gene: TRBJ1-1

CDR3 protein: CASSGGGLDTDTQYF
CDR3 DNA: TGCGCCAGCTCAGGTGGGGGCCTGGACACAGATACGCAGTATTTT
D gene: NA
V gene: TRBV4-3
clone size: NA
J gene: TRBJ2-3

CDR3 protein: CASRSGTLSSYNEQFF
CDR3 DNA: TGTGCCAGCCGGTCCGGGACTTTAAGCTCCTACAATGAGCAGTTCTTC
D gene: NA
V gene: TRBV28
clone size: NA
J gene: TRBJ2-1

CDR3 protein: CATSDSTGGNYGYTF
CDR3 DNA: TGTGCCACCAGTGATTCGACAGGTGGAAACTATGGCTACACCTTC
D gene: NA
V gene: TRBV24-1
clone size: NA
J gene: TRBJ1-2

CDR3 protein: CASSLVWGGTSADTQYF
CDR3 DNA: TGTGCCAGCAGCTTAGTCTGGGGTGGGACTAGCGCAGATACGCAGTATTTT
D gene: TRBD2
V gene: TRBV7-2
clone size: NA
J gene: TRBJ2-3

CDR3 protein: CASRNRQGINEKLFF
CDR3 DNA: TGTGCCAGCAGGAACCGACAGGGGATTAATGAAAAACTGTTTTTT
D gene: TRBD1
V gene: TRBV27
clone size: few
J gene: TRBJ1-4

CDR3 protein: CASSPNSDNGYTF
CDR3 DNA: TGTGCCAGCTCACCGAACTCCGACAATGGCTACACCTTC
D gene: NA
V gene: TRBV18
clone size: NA
J gene: TRBJ1-2

CDR3 protein: CASSPVQYNEQFF
CDR3 DNA: TGTGCCAGCAGCCCAGTTCAATACAATGAGCAGTTCTTC
D gene: NA
V gene: TRBV3-1/TRBV3-2
clone size: NA
J gene: TRBJ2-1

CDR3 protein: CASSLDNRDRGLYEQYF
CDR3 DNA: TGTGCCAGCAGCTTAGATAACCGGGACAGGGGGCTGTACGAGCAGTACTTC
D gene: TRBD1
V gene: TRBV7-6
clone size: NA
J gene: TRBJ2-7

CDR3 protein: CASSDPSYEQYF
CDR3 DNA: TGTGCCAGCAGTGACCCGTCTTACGAGCAGTACTTC
D gene: NA
V gene: TRBV2
clone size: few
J gene: TRBJ2-7

CDR3 protein: CASSFTPGQGNTEAFF
CDR3 DNA: TGTGCCAGCAGTTTTACCCCGGGACAGGGTAACACTGAAGCTTTCTTT
D gene: TRBD1
V gene: TRBV28
clone size: NA
J gene: TRBJ1-1

CDR3 protein: CASSLLGLVNTGELFF
CDR3 DNA: TGTGCCAGCAGCCTCCTGGGACTAGTAAACACCGGGGAGCTGTTTTTT
D gene: TRBD2
V gene: TRBV7-2
clone size: once
J gene: TRBJ2-2